What follows is one T cell receptor beta chain and its context. Data came from immunoSEQ multiplex PCR; TCRdb stores just in-frame clones and leaves some out. Of roughly 80,000 clones in the sample, over 80% were seen once. The entry originates in a study of blood T cell repertoires in COVID-19. The source material was peripheral blood. This receptor was taken from a man aged 50 to 59 with active COVID-19.

For the CDR3, the DNA is TGTGCCAGCAGCAATGGACAGGGGGCCCGAGAGCAGTTCTTC. The encoded protein is CASSNGQGAREQFF. The chain carries TRBV5-5 and TRBJ2-1, with 11 bases identical to TRBD1. This CDR3 is built from 14 residues. Trimming took 4 bases from V and 10 from J; bases not matched to a gene: 7. In germline, CDR1 is SGHKS, CDR2 YYEKEE (reference sequence). Full variable domain (missing parts from reference TRBV5-5 and TRBJ2-1): DAGVTQSPTHLIKTRGQQVTLRCSPISGHKSVSWYQQVLGQGPQFIFQYYEKEERGRGNFPDRFSARQFPNYSSELNVNALLLGDSALYLCASSNGQGAREQFFGPGTRLTVL.